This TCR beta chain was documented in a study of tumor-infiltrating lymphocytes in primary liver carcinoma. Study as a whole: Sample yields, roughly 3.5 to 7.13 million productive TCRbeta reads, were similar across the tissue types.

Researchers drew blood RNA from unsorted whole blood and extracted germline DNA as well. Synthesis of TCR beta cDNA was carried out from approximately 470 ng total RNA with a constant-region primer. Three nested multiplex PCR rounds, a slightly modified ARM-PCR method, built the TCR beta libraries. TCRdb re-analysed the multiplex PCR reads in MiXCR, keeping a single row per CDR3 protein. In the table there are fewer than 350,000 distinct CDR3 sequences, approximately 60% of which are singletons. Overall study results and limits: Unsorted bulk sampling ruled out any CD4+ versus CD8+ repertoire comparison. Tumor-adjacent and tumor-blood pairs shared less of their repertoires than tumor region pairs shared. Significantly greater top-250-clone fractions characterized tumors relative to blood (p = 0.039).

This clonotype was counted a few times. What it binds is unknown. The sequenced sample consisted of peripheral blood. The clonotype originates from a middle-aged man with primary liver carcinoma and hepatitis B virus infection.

The CDR3 nucleotides read TGTGCCAGCGGCCAACCAGGACTAGCAGGCTACGAGCAGTACTTC. Protein sequence: CASGQPGLAGYEQYF. The chain links TRBV6-6 to TRBJ2-7; TRBD2 aligns across 8 bases. The CDR3 spans 15 residues. V was pared by 8 bases and J by 3 bases, with 12 bases of the junction left unmatched. Germline V gene sequence: CDR1 MNHNY, CDR2 SVGAGI (reference sequence).